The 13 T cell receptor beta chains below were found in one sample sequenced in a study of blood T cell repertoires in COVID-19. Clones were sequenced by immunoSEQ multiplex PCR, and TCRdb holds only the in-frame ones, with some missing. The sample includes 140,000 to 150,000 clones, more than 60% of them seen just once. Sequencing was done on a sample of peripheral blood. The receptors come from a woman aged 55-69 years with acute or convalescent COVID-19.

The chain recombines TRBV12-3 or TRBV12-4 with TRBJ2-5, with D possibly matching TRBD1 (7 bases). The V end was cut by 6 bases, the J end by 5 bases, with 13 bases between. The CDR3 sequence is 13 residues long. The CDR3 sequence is CASRSTGRETQYF. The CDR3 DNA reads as TGTGCCAGCAGATCGACAGGGAGGGAGACCCAGTACTTC.

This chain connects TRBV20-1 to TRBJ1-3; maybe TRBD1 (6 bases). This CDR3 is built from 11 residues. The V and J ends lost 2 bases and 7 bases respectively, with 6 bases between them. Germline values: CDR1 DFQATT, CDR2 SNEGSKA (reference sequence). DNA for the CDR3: TGCAGTGCTAGACAGGGGAACACCATATATTTT. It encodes CSARQGNTIYF.

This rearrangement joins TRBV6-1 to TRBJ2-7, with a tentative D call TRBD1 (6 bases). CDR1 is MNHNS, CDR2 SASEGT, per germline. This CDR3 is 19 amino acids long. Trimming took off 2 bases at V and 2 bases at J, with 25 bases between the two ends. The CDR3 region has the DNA TGTGCCAGCAGTGAATCTAAATGGGAAGGGGTGACAGGACCCTACGAGCAGTACTTC. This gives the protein CASSESKWEGVTGPYEQYF.

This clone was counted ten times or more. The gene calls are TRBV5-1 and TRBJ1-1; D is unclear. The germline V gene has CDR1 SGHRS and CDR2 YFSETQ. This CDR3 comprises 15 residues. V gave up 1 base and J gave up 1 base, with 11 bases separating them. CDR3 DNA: TGCGCCAGCAGCTTGTACGGTTCGGGGAACACTGAAGCTTTCTTT. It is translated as CASSLYGSGNTEAFF. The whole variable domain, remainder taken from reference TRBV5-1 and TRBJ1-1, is KAGVTQTPRYLIKTRGQQVTLSCSPISGHRSVSWYQQTPGQGLQFLFEYFSETQRNKGNFPGRFSGRQFSNSRSEMNVSTLELGDSALYLCASSLYGSGNTEAFFGQGTRLTVV.

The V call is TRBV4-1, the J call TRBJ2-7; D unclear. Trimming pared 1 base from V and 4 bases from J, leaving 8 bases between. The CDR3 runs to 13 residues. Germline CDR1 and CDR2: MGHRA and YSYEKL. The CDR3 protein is CASSQGADYEQYF. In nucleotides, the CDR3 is TGCGCCAGCAGCCAAGGGGCAGATTACGAGCAGTACTTC.

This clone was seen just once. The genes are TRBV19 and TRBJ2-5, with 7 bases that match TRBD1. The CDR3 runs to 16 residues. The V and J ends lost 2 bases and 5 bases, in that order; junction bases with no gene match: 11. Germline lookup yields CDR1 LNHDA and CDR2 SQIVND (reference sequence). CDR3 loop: CASSIPTGMGSETQYF. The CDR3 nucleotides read TGTGCCAGTAGTATACCGACAGGGATGGGATCGGAGACCCAGTACTTC.

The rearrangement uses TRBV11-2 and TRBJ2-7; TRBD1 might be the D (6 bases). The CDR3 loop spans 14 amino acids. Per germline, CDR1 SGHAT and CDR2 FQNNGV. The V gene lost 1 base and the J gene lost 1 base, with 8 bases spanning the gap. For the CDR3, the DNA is TGTGCCAGCAGCTTAGTAGGACAGTCCTACGAGCAGTACTTC. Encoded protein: CASSLVGQSYEQYF. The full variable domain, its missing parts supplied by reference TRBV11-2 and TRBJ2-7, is EAGVAQSPRYKIIEKRQSVAFWCNPISGHATLYWYQQILGQGPKLLIQFQNNGVVDDSQLPKDRFSAERLKGVDSTLKIQPAKLEDSAVYLCASSLVGQSYEQYFGPGTRLTVT.

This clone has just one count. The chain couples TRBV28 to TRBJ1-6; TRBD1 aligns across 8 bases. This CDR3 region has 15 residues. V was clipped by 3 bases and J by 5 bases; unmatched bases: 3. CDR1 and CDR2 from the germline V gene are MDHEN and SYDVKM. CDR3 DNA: TGTGCCAGCAGTTTCCAGACAGGGGATAATTCACCCCTCCACTTT. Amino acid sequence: CASSFQTGDNSPLHF.

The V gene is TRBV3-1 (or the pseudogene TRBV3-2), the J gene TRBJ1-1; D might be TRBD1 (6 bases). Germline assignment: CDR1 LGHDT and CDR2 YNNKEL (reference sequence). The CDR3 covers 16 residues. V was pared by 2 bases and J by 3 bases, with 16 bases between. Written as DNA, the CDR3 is TGTGCCAGCAGCCAAAAGTCAACAGGGCGTTACACTGAAGCTTTCTTT. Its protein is CASSQKSTGRYTEAFF.

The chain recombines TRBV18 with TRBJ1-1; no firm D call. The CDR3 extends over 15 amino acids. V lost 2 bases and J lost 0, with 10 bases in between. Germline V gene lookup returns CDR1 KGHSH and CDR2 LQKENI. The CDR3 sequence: CASSPTFGVNTEAFF. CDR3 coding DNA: TGTGCCAGCTCACCAACCTTCGGGGTGAACACTGAAGCTTTCTTT.

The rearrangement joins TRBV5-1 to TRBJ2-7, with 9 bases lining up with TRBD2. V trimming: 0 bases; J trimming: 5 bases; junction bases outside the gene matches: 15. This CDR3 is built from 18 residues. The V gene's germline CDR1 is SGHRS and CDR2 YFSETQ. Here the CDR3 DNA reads TGCGCCAGCAGCTTGGGGAGGAGGCTAGCGGGAAAACACAACGAGCAGTACTTC. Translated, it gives CASSLGRRLAGKHNEQYF.

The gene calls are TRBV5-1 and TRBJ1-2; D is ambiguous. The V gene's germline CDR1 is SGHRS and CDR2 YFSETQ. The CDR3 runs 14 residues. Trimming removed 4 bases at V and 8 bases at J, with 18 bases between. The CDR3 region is CASSPGGKVQGYTF. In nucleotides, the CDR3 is TGCGCCAGCAGCCCCGGAGGGAAAGTACAGGGCTACACCTTC.

CDR3 nucleotides: TGTGCCAGCAGACGGACAGGGGGCAATGAAAAACTGTTTTTT. Translated: CASRRTGGNEKLFF. V and J are TRBV6-5 and TRBJ1-4, with 11 bases aligning to TRBD1. After removal of 6 bases from V and 5 bases from J, the junction contained 2 bases not matched to a gene. CDR1 and CDR2 (germline): MNHEY, SVGAGI. This CDR3 region has 14 residues.